The 6 T cell receptor beta chains listed next were all sequenced from one sample in a study of blood T cell repertoires in COVID-19 (TCRdb year 2020). Libraries were prepared through the immunoSEQ multiplex PCR assay. TCRdb limited this immuneACCESS table to in-frame rearrangements with V and J called. A share of clones is missing; checked studies link under half to unresolved V genes, and the rest is unexplained. Within this sample are over 150,000 clones, with 80% to 90% of them counted one time only. The ten largest clones represent approximately 7.3% of the sample. Sequencing used PBMCs or T cells enriched from blood (not recorded which). Receptors were obtained from a man aged 45-60 years who had recovered from COVID-19.

This clone occurred once. V gene TRBV27 combines with J gene TRBJ1-2; D possibly corresponds to TRBD1 (5 bases). CDR1 and CDR2 (germline): MNHEY, SMNVEV (reference sequence). This CDR3 has 14 amino acids. Trimming removed 3 bases at V and 4 bases at J, with 12 bases between. CDR3 bases: TGTGCCAGCAGTTTTAGTCAGGGACTCTATGGCTACACCTTC. Residues: CASSFSQGLYGYTF.

The chain couples TRBV7-2 to TRBJ2-7; no definite D call. Germline CDR1 reads SGHTA; CDR2 reads FQGNSA. This CDR3 is 14 amino acids long. V dropped 5 bases and J dropped 0 bases, with 11 bases sitting between them. In nucleotides, the CDR3 is TGTGCCAGCAGCACGAGCACCCTCTCCTACGAGCAGTACTTC. Amino acid sequence: CASSTSTLSYEQYF.

The rearrangement uses TRBV19 and TRBJ2-3, with 10 nucleotides matching TRBD2. From germline, CDR1 is LNHDA and CDR2 SQIVND (reference sequence). Trimming removed 7 bases from V and 10 bases from J; junction bases left unmatched: 20. This CDR3 has 17 amino acids. CDR3: CASNSLLLAGVSGPQYF. CDR3 nucleotide sequence: TGTGCCAGTAATTCCCTCCTCCTAGCGGGGGTTTCGGGCCCGCAGTATTTT.

This chain uses TRBV29-1 with TRBJ2-1; weak D call: TRBD1 (6 bases). The germline gives CDR1 SQVTM, CDR2 ANQGSEA. This CDR3 is 14 amino acids long. The germline V and J ends were trimmed by 4 bases and 0 bases, with 10 bases remaining between them. For the CDR3, the DNA is TGCAGCGTTGTTCAGGGGAGCTCCTACAATGAGCAGTTCTTC. Residues: CSVVQGSSYNEQFF.

The rearrangement uses TRBV4-2 and TRBJ1-2; a weak D match, TRBD1 (5 bases). CDR1 and CDR2 (germline): LGHNA, YNFKEQ. This CDR3 comprises 15 residues. V lost 0 bases to trimming and J lost 7 bases, with 15 bases between them. The CDR3 DNA reads TGTGCCAGCAGCCAAGACCTTGATGGGAGGGGTGGCTACACCTTC. Translation: CASSQDLDGRGGYTF.

The chain uses TRBV7-2 and TRBJ1-4, with TRBD1 identical over 10 bases. This CDR3 is built from 14 residues. J lost 7 bases, V lost 4 bases, and 3 bases had no gene match. The germline V gene encodes CDR1 SGHTA and CDR2 FQGNSA. CDR3 bases: TGTGCCAGCAGCTCAGACAGGGGGCCTGAAAAACTGTTTTTT. It translates to CASSSDRGPEKLFF.